What follows describes a single TCR beta chain. The data were taken from a study of control samples from healthy donors and cancer patients. Only in-frame clones appear in the TCRdb table, and some are missing; sequencing was by immunoSEQ multiplex PCR. The sample yields about 130,000 clones, 85% to 95% seen once. The CDR3 is made up of 13 amino acids. V was trimmed by 5 bases and J by 5 bases, leaving 12 bases between them. Germline CDR1 is LGHNA and CDR2 is YSLEER. The chain carries TRBV4-3 and TRBJ1-1; TRBD1 might be the D (5 bases). Sequenced material: PBMCs. This sequence was found in a man aged 55 to 70 with colorectal cancer. CDR3 region: CASSETAGTEAFF. CDR3 DNA sequence: TGCGCCAGCAGCGAGACAGCGGGGACTGAAGCTTTCTTT.